A single sample gave rise to the 30 T cell receptor beta chains below, sequenced in a study of PD-1 blockade in classical Hodgkin lymphoma. Sequenced by immunoSEQ multiplex PCR; TCRdb stores in-frame clones only, minus some. The data hold approximately 27,000 clones, with over 75% observed a single time. Indicated time point: cycle 4 day 1 (C4D1), after less than 7 weeks of nivolumab. Every one of the patients relapsed after autologous stem cell transplantation (brentuximab vedotin exposure was variable). The specimen comprised peripheral blood mononuclear cells (PBMCs), sampled before the fourth cycle of nivolumab. Every receptor here comes from a human donor with classical Hodgkin lymphoma.

This rearrangement joins TRBV28 to TRBJ2-7, with 7 bases identical to TRBD2. V shed 4 bases, J shed 6 bases, and the junction held 12 bases outside the gene matches. The CDR3 has 15 amino acids. CDR1 and CDR2 (germline): MDHEN, SYDVKM. This chain's CDR3 is CASSSTGRGMLEQYF. The CDR3 DNA reads TGTGCCAGCAGTTCTACTGGGCGGGGGATGCTCGAGCAGTACTTC.

V and J are TRBV6-1 and TRBJ2-7; D unclear. The CDR3 spans 14 residues. Trimming pared 0 bases from V and 6 bases from J, leaving 12 bases between. Germline CDR1 reads MNHNS; CDR2 reads SASEGT. The CDR3 DNA reads TGTGCCAGCAGTGAAGCCATTATCCGGGCCGAGCAGTACTTC. It yields the protein CASSEAIIRAEQYF.

V gene TRBV7-6 combines with J gene TRBJ2-1, with 9 positions matching TRBD2. This CDR3 spans 19 amino acids. CDR1 and CDR2 from the germline V gene are SGHVS and FNYEAQ. V shed 4 bases, J shed 0 bases, and the junction held 13 bases outside the gene matches. The CDR3 region is CASSSRTSDDYSSYNEQFF. CDR3 coding DNA: TGTGCCAGCAGCTCCCGGACTAGCGACGATTATAGCTCCTACAATGAGCAGTTCTTC.

The rearrangement joins TRBV10-3 to TRBJ2-1; D ambiguous. Germline loops: CDR1 ENHRY, CDR2 SYGVKD. This CDR3 comprises 15 residues. The V end was cut by 10 bases, the J end by 3 bases, with 19 bases between. CDR3 in amino acids: CATKLPDGLYNEQFF. DNA for the CDR3: TGTGCCACTAAGTTACCGGACGGTCTCTACAATGAGCAGTTCTTC.

The chain has TRBV28 and TRBJ1-1, with a possible D match to TRBD1 (6 bases). Trimming shortened V by 3 bases and J by 1 base, and 9 bases separated the two germline ends. CDR1 is MDHEN and CDR2 is SYDVKM in the germline V gene. There are 14 residues in the CDR3. This CDR3 reads CASSLTGSNTEAFF. The CDR3 DNA follows: TGTGCCAGCAGTTTGACAGGTTCGAACACTGAAGCTTTCTTT. Based on the CDR3 plus reference TRBV28 and TRBJ1-1, the full variable domain is DVKVTQSSRYLVKRTGEKVFLECVQDMDHENMFWYRQDPGLGLRLIYFSYDVKMKEKGDIPEGYSVSREKKERFSLILESASTNQTSMYLCASSLTGSNTEAFFGQGTRLTVV.

The chain carries TRBV11-1 and TRBJ1-1; D is unresolved. V lost 3 bases to trimming and J lost 4 bases, with 9 bases between them. Germline V CDR1 and CDR2: SGHAT, FQDESV (reference sequence). The CDR3 is made up of 13 amino acids. The CDR3 here is CASSFEGATEAFF. CDR3 nucleotide sequence: TGTGCCAGCAGCTTCGAGGGCGCCACTGAAGCTTTCTTT. Using reference TRBV11-1 and TRBJ1-1 for the parts outside the CDR3, the full variable domain is EAEVAQSPRYKITEKSQAVAFWCDPISGHATLYWYRQILGQGPELLVQFQDESVVDDSQLPKDRFSAERLKGVDSTLKIQPAELGDSAMYLCASSFEGATEAFFGQGTRLTVV.

This clone has just a few counts. The CDR3 sequence is CASQDRASNTEAFF. The CDR3 region has the DNA TGTGCCAGCCAGGACAGGGCGTCGAACACTGAAGCTTTCTTT. The chain has TRBV19 and TRBJ1-1; 8 bases fit TRBD1. Germline V gives CDR1 LNHDA, CDR2 SQIVND (reference sequence). This CDR3 has 14 amino acids. Trimming cost V 9 bases and J 1 base; bases outside gene matches: 7.

This chain links TRBV4-1 with TRBJ1-4; no clear D gene. V was pared by 5 bases and J by 8 bases, with 12 bases between. CDR3 length: 13 residues. Germline V gene sequence: CDR1 MGHRA, CDR2 YSYEKL. The CDR3 nucleotides are TGCGCCAGCAGCGCCCGAGAAACGGAAAAACTGTTTTTT. This gives the protein CASSARETEKLFF.

This sequence joins TRBV9 and TRBJ1-3, with D tentatively TRBD1 (5 bases). V was shortened by 4 bases and J by 0 bases, with 14 bases between the two germline ends. The CDR3 runs to 16 residues. Germline V gene lookup returns CDR1 SGDLS and CDR2 YYNGEE. CDR3 sequence: CASSTNTGLSGNTIYF. CDR3 bases: TGTGCCAGCAGCACAAACACAGGACTCTCTGGAAACACCATATATTTT.

V and J are TRBV5-1 and TRBJ2-3; D unresolved. The V end was cut by 7 bases, the J end by 3 bases, with 9 bases between. Germline CDR1 and CDR2: SGHRS and YFSETQ. CDR3 length: 12 amino acids. CDR3 DNA: TGCGCCAGCCGCATAGGGACAGATACGCAGTATTTT. This translates into CASRIGTDTQYF.

The V gene is TRBV6-1, the J gene TRBJ1-4; D remains ambiguous. Trimming took 2 bases from V and 4 from J, leaving 11 bases between them. CDR1 is MNHNS and CDR2 is SASEGT in the germline V gene. This CDR3 has 15 residues. The CDR3 DNA sequence: TGTGCCAGCAGTGAACGACGCCAGATTAATGAAAAACTGTTTTTT. Protein: CASSERRQINEKLFF.

The chain couples TRBV5-4 to TRBJ1-1; possibly TRBD1 for D (6 bases). V lost 1 base and J 11 bases, leaving 21 bases between the germline ends. Germline assignment: CDR1 SGHNT and CDR2 YYREEE (reference sequence). CDR3 length: 15 residues. CDR3 loop: CASSLSDTGARQAFF. The CDR3 DNA follows: TGTGCCAGCAGCTTGAGTGACACGGGGGCGCGTCAGGCTTTCTTT.

The CDR3, as DNA: TGTGCCAGCAGACCACAGGTTAACCCCTATGGCTACACCTTC. It yields the protein CASRPQVNPYGYTF. V and J are TRBV5-4 and TRBJ1-2, with a weak D call TRBD1 (5 bases). Germline V gives CDR1 SGHNT, CDR2 YYREEE (reference sequence). The ends were cut back, 5 bases at V and 4 bases at J, with 15 bases in the middle. This CDR3 comprises 14 residues. Complete variable domain (other parts from reference TRBV5-4 and TRBJ1-2): ETGVTQSPTHLIKTRGQQVTLRCSSQSGHNTVSWYQQALGQGPQFIFQYYREEENGRGNFPPRFSGLQFPNYSSELNVNALELDDSALYLCASRPQVNPYGYTFGSGTRLTVV.

This clone is judged medium-sized (0.01 to 0.1%). The genes are TRBV10-3 and TRBJ2-2; D is unresolved. V was clipped by 0 bases and J by 6 bases, with 14 bases between them. The CDR3 runs 16 residues. Germline V lookup: CDR1 ENHRY, CDR2 SYGVKD. This CDR3 reads CAISESVRADSGELFF. CDR3 nucleotides: TGTGCCATCAGTGAGTCGGTTCGGGCAGATTCCGGGGAGCTGTTTTTT.

This sequence joins TRBV5-4 and TRBJ2-5; D gene ambiguous. Germline lookup yields CDR1 SGHNT and CDR2 YYREEE (reference sequence). The CDR3 has 11 residues. V gave up 1 base and J gave up 5 bases, with 3 bases separating them. The CDR3 protein is CASSLRETQYF. The CDR3 DNA sequence: TGTGCCAGCAGCTTGAGGGAGACCCAGTACTTC.

This clone has a handful of counts. The genes are TRBV7-2 and TRBJ2-2, with D uncertain. Germline CDR1 SGHTA, CDR2 FQGNSA. CDR3 length equals 14 residues. V was trimmed by 2 bases and J by 5 bases, leaving 9 bases between them. This CDR3 is CASSLTSRTGELFF. CDR3 DNA: TGTGCCAGCAGCTTAACCAGTCGGACCGGGGAGCTGTTTTTT.

The genes are TRBV6-5 and TRBJ1-1; 9 bases align to TRBD1. The CDR3 length is 13 residues. Germline V gene lookup returns CDR1 MNHEY and CDR2 SVGAGI. V shed 6 bases, J shed 5 bases, and the junction held 4 bases outside the gene matches. CDR3 residues: CASRDRGRTEAFF. The CDR3 nucleotides are TGTGCCAGCAGGGACAGGGGTAGGACTGAAGCTTTCTTT.

This chain connects TRBV27 to TRBJ2-6; D perhaps matches TRBD1 (6 bases). CDR3 length: 17 amino acids. V lost 6 bases and J lost 0, with 15 bases in between. Germline V CDR1 and CDR2: MNHEY, SMNVEV (reference sequence). CDR3 sequence reads: CASSPSGHNSGANVLTF. The CDR3 nucleotides are TGTGCCAGCAGCCCTTCGGGACACAACTCTGGGGCCAACGTCCTGACTTTC.

The J gene is TRBJ1-6, the V gene TRBV2; D is unresolved. This CDR3 has 15 residues. V lost 6 bases to trimming and J lost 7 bases, with 16 bases between them. The germline gives CDR1 SNHLY, CDR2 FYNNEI. The CDR3 sequence is CASRETRTPNSPLHF. The CDR3, as DNA: TGTGCCAGCAGGGAAACAAGGACTCCCAATTCACCCCTCCACTTT.

The V call is TRBV27, the J call TRBJ1-6, with D hard to call. The V and J ends lost 5 bases and 4 bases respectively, with 3 bases between them. Germline-derived CDR1 and CDR2 are MNHEY and SMNVEV (reference sequence). The CDR3 is 12 amino acids. The CDR3 here is CASSPYNSPLHF. CDR3 nucleotides: TGTGCCAGCAGTCCGTATAATTCACCCCTCCACTTT.

Concerning this clone: In the same sample, other DNA sequences code for this CDR3. This rearrangement joins TRBV5-1 to TRBJ2-2, with no clear D. Trimming took off 3 bases at V and 6 bases at J, with 6 bases between the two ends. This CDR3 comprises 12 residues. The germline V gene has CDR1 SGHRS and CDR2 YFSETQ. The CDR3 reads CASSSGAGELFF. The CDR3 nucleotides read TGCGCCAGCAGCTCAGGTGCCGGGGAGCTGTTTTTT.

V is TRBV5-5 and J is TRBJ2-7; D possibly matches TRBD1 or TRBD2 (5 bases each). The CDR3 totals 17 residues. Per the germline V gene, CDR1 is SGHKS and CDR2 is YYEKEE (reference sequence). The V and J ends lost 10 bases and 4 bases respectively, with 30 bases between them. In nucleotides, the CDR3 is TGTGCCTCCTTCCCCAGACACGGGGCTCAACACACTTACGAGCAGTACTTC. This encodes CASFPRHGAQHTYEQYF.

This chain joins TRBV5-1 and TRBJ2-2, with 8 nucleotides matching TRBD1. The CDR3 is made up of 15 amino acids. The junction had 7 bases not matched to a gene; V was cut back by 5 bases and J by 4 bases. The V gene's germline CDR1 is SGHRS and CDR2 YFSETQ. The DNA of the CDR3 is TGCGCCAGCAGGGTGACCAGGGGGCCCACCGGGGAGCTGTTTTTT. This gives the protein CASRVTRGPTGELFF.

To note about this clone: This sequence may be a read error, since a much larger clone differs from it by one base. Other DNA variants within this sample encode the same CDR3. The gene calls are TRBV28 and TRBJ2-7; TRBD1 is a possible D gene (6 bases). V was cut by 7 bases and J by 1 base, with 20 bases left in between. This CDR3 spans 16 amino acids. The germline CDR1 and CDR2 sequences are MDHEN and SYDVKM. The CDR3 spells CASKPSRRDKSYEQYF. CDR3 DNA: TGTGCCAGCAAACCCAGTCGTCGGGACAAGTCCTACGAGCAGTACTTC.

This clone was observed a handful of times. The J gene is TRBJ1-5, the V gene TRBV6-6; D call uncertain. Germline lookup yields CDR1 MNHNY and CDR2 SVGAGI (reference sequence). This CDR3 has 15 residues. V was trimmed by 5 bases and J by 3 bases, leaving 14 bases between them. CDR3 loop: CASSPPSNLNQPQHF. CDR3 bases: TGTGCCAGCAGTCCCCCGTCTAACCTCAATCAGCCCCAGCATTTT.

V usage is TRBV11-1 and J usage is TRBJ2-1, with TRBD1 matching 7 bases. In germline, CDR1 is SGHAT, CDR2 FQDESV (reference sequence). The junction had 6 bases not matched to a gene; V was cut back by 4 bases and J by 0 bases. The CDR3 extends over 16 amino acids. CDR3 nucleotide sequence: TGTGCCAGCAGCTCTCCGGGACAGCGCTCCTACAATGAGCAGTTCTTC. This gives the protein CASSSPGQRSYNEQFF.

This clone was seen a handful of times. J is TRBJ2-3 and V is TRBV11-1; 7 positions match TRBD2. This CDR3 is built from 15 residues. Germline CDR1 is SGHAT and CDR2 is FQDESV (reference sequence). The ends lost 3 bases at V and 1 base at J; junction bases unmatched: 4. The CDR3 DNA reads as TGTGCCAGCAGCTTCCAGCGGGGACGCACAGATACGCAGTATTTT. Its translation is CASSFQRGRTDTQYF. Complete variable domain (other parts from reference TRBV11-1 and TRBJ2-3): EAEVAQSPRYKITEKSQAVAFWCDPISGHATLYWYRQILGQGPELLVQFQDESVVDDSQLPKDRFSAERLKGVDSTLKIQPAELGDSAMYLCASSFQRGRTDTQYFGPGTRLTVL.

The gene calls are TRBV16 and TRBJ2-1, with TRBD2 as a possible D gene (7 bases). The CDR3 contains 17 residues. Germline lookup yields CDR1 KGHSY and CDR2 FQNENV. Trimming took 3 bases from V and 3 from J, leaving 18 bases between them. The CDR3 DNA is TGTGCCAGCAGCCACCAAAACCGGGGGGCGTTCTACAATGAGCAGTTCTTC. Translating gives CASSHQNRGAFYNEQFF.

The V call is TRBV7-2, the J call TRBJ1-2; D may be TRBD1 (5 bases). Germline values: CDR1 SGHTA, CDR2 FQGNSA. The CDR3 loop spans 14 amino acids. Trimming took 4 bases from V and 5 from J, leaving 14 bases between them. For the CDR3, the DNA is TGTGCCAGCAGCTCCAGGGCGCTCTCATATGGCTACACCTTC. Encoded protein: CASSSRALSYGYTF.

The chain recombines TRBV7-6 with TRBJ1-2, with D possibly TRBD1 on 6 matching bases. Germline values: CDR1 SGHVS, CDR2 FNYEAQ. Trimming left V 0 bases short and J 7 bases short, with 9 bases between. This CDR3 is 13 amino acids long. DNA for the CDR3: TGTGCCAGCAGCTTAGCCTCAGGGGTTGGCTACACCTTC. It yields the protein CASSLASGVGYTF.